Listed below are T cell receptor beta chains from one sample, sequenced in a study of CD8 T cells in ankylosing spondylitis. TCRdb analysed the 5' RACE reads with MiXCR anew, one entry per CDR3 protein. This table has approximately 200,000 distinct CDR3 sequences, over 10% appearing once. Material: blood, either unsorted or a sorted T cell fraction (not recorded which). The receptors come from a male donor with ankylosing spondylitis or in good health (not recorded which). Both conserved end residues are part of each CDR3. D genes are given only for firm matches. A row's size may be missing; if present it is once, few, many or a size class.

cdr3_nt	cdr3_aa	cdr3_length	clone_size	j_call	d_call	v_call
TGTGCCAGCAGTTACTACGATCAGGGGAACTACGAGCAGTACTTC	CASSYYDQGNYEQYF	15	-	TRBJ2-7	-	TRBV6-5
TGCAGTGCTCCTCCGACTAGCGGGGAGACCCAGTACTTC	CSAPPTSGETQYF	13	many	TRBJ2-5	TRBD2	TRBV20-1
TGTGCCAGCAGTCCAGACAGGGTGGGTGCCGGGGAGCTGTTTTTT	CASSPDRVGAGELFF	15	-	TRBJ2-2	TRBD1	TRBV12-3/TRBV12-4
TGTGCCAGCAACCCAGCGGGATCCGAGACCCAGTACTTC	CASNPAGSETQYF	13	few	TRBJ2-5	TRBD2	TRBV7-8
TGTGCTAGTGGTTTGGTTCGGGCCGAAGCCTACAGAGAGCAGTACTTC	CASGLVRAEAYREQYF	16	-	TRBJ2-7	-	TRBV12-5
TGCGCCAGCAGCCTCCTAACTAGCTCCAATGAGCAGTTCTTC	CASSLLTSSNEQFF	14	few	TRBJ2-1	-	TRBV4-1
TGCGCCAGCAGCCAAGGGGACAGGGTAGTCACTGAAGCTTTCTTT	CASSQGDRVVTEAFF	15	many	TRBJ1-1	TRBD1	TRBV4-1
TGTGCCAGCAGCGGCGATAGCGGGGTAAATGAGCAGTTCTTC	CASSGDSGVNEQFF	14	many	TRBJ2-1	TRBD2	TRBV7-9
TGTGCCAGCAGTTACTCGATATATCCCACCGAAGACTATGGCTACACCTTC	CASSYSIYPTEDYGYTF	17	many	TRBJ1-2	-	TRBV6-5
TGTGCCTGGAGTGTATCCAAGAACACTGAAGCTTTCTTT	CAWSVSKNTEAFF	13	few	TRBJ1-1	-	TRBV30
TGTGCCAGCAGTGGGCTACCCCAAAGCTTTAAGACCCAGTACTTC	CASSGLPQSFKTQYF	15	few	TRBJ2-5	-	TRBV6-4
TGTGCCAGCACTCCGGACGGTTTGAACACTGAAGCTTTCTTT	CASTPDGLNTEAFF	14	-	TRBJ1-1	-	TRBV6-1
TGTGCCAGCAGCTTAGATCTGGTTGGGGAGGATGAGCAGTTCTTC	CASSLDLVGEDEQFF	15	-	TRBJ2-1	-	TRBV11-2
TGTGCCAGCAGCGATGAACCCGGGGAGCTGTTTTTT	CASSDEPGELFF	12	few	TRBJ2-2	-	TRBV9
TGTGCCAGCAGCGCATACAGCACAGATACGCAGTATTTT	CASSAYSTDTQYF	13	few	TRBJ2-3	-	TRBV9
TGTGCCAGCAGTGAGCAGGTTGATGGGGGTACTGGGGCCAACGTCCTGACTTTC	CASSEQVDGGTGANVLTF	18	-	TRBJ2-6	-	TRBV2
TGTGCCAGCAGTGGTCGGGACAGCCTCGAGCAGTACTTC	CASSGRDSLEQYF	13	few	TRBJ2-7	TRBD1	TRBV2
TGCGCCAGCAGTGAAATCGGCGCGGGGTCACCCCTCCACTTT	CASSEIGAGSPLHF	14	few	TRBJ1-6	-	TRBV10-1
TGTGCCAGCAGCTTTAGCCGCACAGATACGCAGTATTTT	CASSFSRTDTQYF	13	many	TRBJ2-3	-	TRBV7-2
TGTGCCAGCAGCCCCAGACAGGATCTCACAGATACGCAGTATTTT	CASSPRQDLTDTQYF	15	-	TRBJ2-3	-	TRBV12-3/TRBV12-4
TGTGCCAGCAGTTATTTCGGAGGATCCTACGAGCAGTACTTC	CASSYFGGSYEQYF	14	-	TRBJ2-7	-	TRBV6-2/TRBV6-3
TGTGCCAGCAGCCAAGACTGGGGGATCTCCTACGAGCAGTACTTC	CASSQDWGISYEQYF	15	-	TRBJ2-7	-	TRBV3-1
TGTGCCAGCAGCAGGGGGACAGGAAGAGCCTACGAGCAGTACTTC	CASSRGTGRAYEQYF	15	few	TRBJ2-7	TRBD1	TRBV5-8
TGCAGCGCTAACGAGCGGGGGGTGTACACTGAAGCTTTCTTT	CSANERGVYTEAFF	14	few	TRBJ1-1	-	TRBV29-1
TGTGCCAGCAGCGTGGACAGGGCGGGCGACGAGCAGTACTTC	CASSVDRAGDEQYF	14	many	TRBJ2-7	TRBD1	TRBV9
TGTGCCAGCAGTGACGGTGACTCCTACAATGAGCAGTTCTTC	CASSDGDSYNEQFF	14	-	TRBJ2-1	-	TRBV6-4
TGTGCCACCAGCAGTGTTGAATCGATGGTAGCGGGAGCCGGTGAGCAGTTCTTC	CATSSVESMVAGAGEQFF	18	-	TRBJ2-1	TRBD2	TRBV15
TGCGCCAGCACAACAGGGGATGGGCCAGATACGCAGTATTTT	CASTTGDGPDTQYF	14	few	TRBJ2-3	TRBD1	TRBV5-1
TGTGCCAGCAGTTTAACCGGGGGTGAGCAGTTCTTC	CASSLTGGEQFF	12	many	TRBJ2-1	-	TRBV12-3/TRBV12-4
TGTGCCAGCAGTTACCTTCAGAGCTCCTACAATGAGCAGTTCTTC	CASSYLQSSYNEQFF	15	few	TRBJ2-1	-	TRBV6-5
TGTGCCAGCAGCCAACCTACCGGGACTACGAACACCGGGGAGCTGTTTTTT	CASSQPTGTTNTGELFF	17	few	TRBJ2-2	TRBD2	TRBV14
TGTGCCAGCATCAGCGGGACCTCCTACAATGAGCAGTTCTTC	CASISGTSYNEQFF	14	-	TRBJ2-1	TRBD2	TRBV7-9
TGTGCCAGCAGCGTAGGACTAGCGGACACAGATACGCAGTATTTT	CASSVGLADTDTQYF	15	many	TRBJ2-3	TRBD2	TRBV7-2
TGTGCCAGCAGTTTCGGCGGGAGCTTCTACAATGAGCAGTTCTTC	CASSFGGSFYNEQFF	15	-	TRBJ2-1	TRBD2	TRBV12-3/TRBV12-4
TGCAGCGTTGACCCAATAAACCAAGAGACCCAGTACTTC	CSVDPINQETQYF	13	few	TRBJ2-5	-	TRBV29-1
TGCAGTGCTAGGGATCCAACTACCCCGTCTGAAGCTTTCTTT	CSARDPTTPSEAFF	14	few	TRBJ1-1	-	TRBV20-1
TGCGCCAGCAGCCACGGGATCGAAGAGACCCAGTACTTC	CASSHGIEETQYF	13	few	TRBJ2-5	-	TRBV5-1
TGTGCCAGCAGCCCAGGTACAAGACGATACAATGAGCAGTTCTTC	CASSPGTRRYNEQFF	15	few	TRBJ2-1	-	TRBV27
TGTGCCAGCACCCTTTTCTCCTCCGTTGGGAATGAGCAGTTCTTC	CASTLFSSVGNEQFF	15	-	TRBJ2-1	-	TRBV5-6
TGTGCCAGCAGTTCCCTCCTTCCCGGGAATGGCTACACCTTC	CASSSLLPGNGYTF	14	-	TRBJ1-2	-	TRBV27
TGCAGTGCTAGGGATCGGACAGGGCCTGAAGCTTTCTTT	CSARDRTGPEAFF	13	few	TRBJ1-1	TRBD1	TRBV20-1
TGTGCCAGCAGCACGTCAGAGAGCTCCTACAATGAGCAGTTCTTC	CASSTSESSYNEQFF	15	-	TRBJ2-1	-	TRBV9
TGTGCCAGCGGTCCCGGACTAGCGGCCAACCCCAGCTCCTTC	CASGPGLAANPSSF	14	-	TRBJ2-7	TRBD2	TRBV6-1
TGTGCCAGCAGCCAATGGACTAGCGGCCCTTCCACAGATACGCAGTATTTT	CASSQWTSGPSTDTQYF	17	-	TRBJ2-3	TRBD2	TRBV3-1
TGCAGCGTTGGGGGCAGCCACTACCAAGAGACCCAGTACTTC	CSVGGSHYQETQYF	14	many	TRBJ2-5	-	TRBV29-1
TGTGCCAGCAGTGTTACGGGGATGGGAGATACGCAGTATTTT	CASSVTGMGDTQYF	14	-	TRBJ2-3	-	TRBV25-1
TGTGCCACCAGCAGAGGTAGATCTCCCGGAACTGAAAAACTGTTTTTT	CATSRGRSPGTEKLFF	16	-	TRBJ1-4	-	TRBV15
TGTGCCAGCAGAGCGACTAGCGGAATGACCGGGGAGCTGTTTTTT	CASRATSGMTGELFF	15	few	TRBJ2-2	TRBD2	TRBV6-1
TGTGCCAGCAGGGAAAGGGCTAGCTCCCACGAGCAGTACTTC	CASRERASSHEQYF	14	-	TRBJ2-7	-	TRBV12-3/TRBV12-4
TGCGCCAGCAGTGAGTTCCAGGGCGGGGAGGAGACCCAGTACTTC	CASSEFQGGEETQYF	15	-	TRBJ2-5	-	TRBV10-2
TGTGCCAGCAGCCCTACTAGGACGAATGAGCAGTTCTTC	CASSPTRTNEQFF	13	-	TRBJ2-1	-	TRBV7-9
TGCAGTGCTAGCGGGACTTATTTGAGCTACACCTTC	CSASGTYLSYTF	12	few	TRBJ1-2	-	TRBV20-1
TGTGCCAGCAGCCAAGTGTCCGTGCTTTTCACAGATACGCAGTATTTT	CASSQVSVLFTDTQYF	16	few	TRBJ2-3	-	TRBV14
TGTGCCAGCAGCCAAGGGATGGAGCAGTACTTC	CASSQGMEQYF	11	many	TRBJ2-7	-	TRBV4-2
TGCGCCAGCAGCCTTGGACAGGGTCTCGGGGCCAACGTCCTGACTTTC	CASSLGQGLGANVLTF	16	-	TRBJ2-6	TRBD1	TRBV4-1
TGTGCCAGCACCCACTGGGGGGGCTCACCCCTCCACTTT	CASTHWGGSPLHF	13	-	TRBJ1-6	-	TRBV5-6